This is a list of T cell receptor beta chains from one sample in a study of blood T cell repertoires in COVID-19. TCRdb's table, derived via immunoSEQ multiplex PCR, lists solely in-frame clones and lacks some. The sample lists around 300,000 clones, 85% to 90% occurring once. Sequenced: PBMCs or T cells enriched from blood (not recorded which). These receptors all stem from a woman younger than 30 who had recovered from COVID-19. Each CDR3 is given with its conserved first and last residue. D genes are given only for firm matches. Size is stated for part of the rows, as once, few or many counts, or as a class when the clone is expanded.

NA TRBJ2-2 TRBV5-1 NA TGCGCCAGCGGAGCCTCCGGCGGGACCGGGGAGCTGTTTTTT CASGASGGTGELFF
NA TRBJ1-1 TRBV3-1/TRBV3-2 NA TGTGCCAGCAGCCAACTGGGGGAGGACACTGAAGCTTTCTTT CASSQLGEDTEAFF
NA TRBJ2-3 TRBV7-3 TRBD2 TGTGCCAGCAGCCGAGATGGGGACCTAGCGGGGGGGCAAGGAGATACGCAGTATTTT CASSRDGDLAGGQGDTQYF
NA TRBJ1-6 TRBV4-1 NA TGCGCCAGCAGCCAAGAAGTAGCGTGGACGGTCGGTTCACCCCTCCACTTT CASSQEVAWTVGSPLHF
once TRBJ1-6 TRBV9 NA TGTGCCAGCAGCGTGGGGACTGATTATAATTCACCCCTCCACTTT CASSVGTDYNSPLHF
NA TRBJ1-6 TRBV3-1/TRBV3-2 NA TGTGCCAGCAGCCGCACTGAGTCACCCCTCCACTTT CASSRTESPLHF
NA TRBJ1-5 TRBV27 TRBD1 TGTGCCAGCAGTGTTGTAGGGGGCGACCAGCCCCAGCATTTT CASSVVGGDQPQHF
NA TRBJ2-3 TRBV27 TRBD1 TGTGCCAGCAGTTCCCGACAGGGTGTAGATACGCAGTATTTT CASSSRQGVDTQYF
NA TRBJ2-2 TRBV2 TRBD2 TGTGCCAGCAGGGTACTAGCGGGGGGGACCGGGGAGCTGTTTTTT CASRVLAGGTGELFF
NA TRBJ2-6 TRBV6-5 NA TGTGCCAGCAGTAGGGGTTCTGGGGCCAACGTCCTGACTTTC CASSRGSGANVLTF
NA TRBJ1-3 TRBV5-1 NA TGCGCCAGCAGCTTGGCTGGCTTACGCTCTGGAAACACCATATATTTT CASSLAGLRSGNTIYF
NA TRBJ1-1 TRBV7-6 NA TGTGCCAGCAGCTCCGTTTCGGGACTAAACACTGAAGCTTTCTTT CASSSVSGLNTEAFF
NA TRBJ1-2 TRBV5-1 TRBD1 TGCGCCAGCAGCCGGGACAGGGGGCAATTTTATGGCTACACCTTC CASSRDRGQFYGYTF
NA TRBJ2-7 TRBV5-4 NA TGTGCCAGCAGGTCCCGCGGCTCCTACGAGCAGTACTTC CASRSRGSYEQYF
NA TRBJ2-3 TRBV5-4 TRBD2 TGTGCCAGCAGCCCCATCGGACTAGCGGGGACAGATACGCAGTATTTT CASSPIGLAGTDTQYF
NA TRBJ2-7 TRBV28 TRBD1 TGTGCCAGCAGTTTAAGGGACAGGGGGCGTCGCAACGCCATCTACGAGCAGTACTTC CASSLRDRGRRNAIYEQYF
NA TRBJ2-7 TRBV13 NA TGTGCCAGCAGCTTAGAACAAGGGCAGGGTGACTACGAGCAGTACTTC CASSLEQGQGDYEQYF
NA TRBJ1-2 TRBV5-8 NA TGTGCCAGCAGCACGTCCGGACTGCTCTATGGCTACACCTTC CASSTSGLLYGYTF
many TRBJ1-1 TRBV29-1 NA TGCAGCTTCCGGAGGGGACCCATGAACACTGAAGCTTTCTTT CSFRRGPMNTEAFF
NA TRBJ1-5 TRBV21-1 NA TGTGCCGCCGACAGGGGGAGTCATCAGCCCCAGCATTTT CAADRGSHQPQHF
NA TRBJ2-3 TRBV27 TRBD2 TGTGCCAGCAGTGGCGGGGGGGGCACAGATACGCAGTATTTT CASSGGGGTDTQYF
many TRBJ2-7 TRBV7-2 NA TGTGCCAGCAGCTTATACGGGAGCGGCGAGCAGTACTTC CASSLYGSGEQYF
NA TRBJ1-2 TRBV27 NA TGTGCCACCCGACAGGCGAATAACTATGGCTACACCTTC CATRQANNYGYTF
once TRBJ2-2 TRBV4-2 TRBD2 TGTGCCAGCAGCCAAGGACTAGCGGTCACCGGGGAGCTGTTTTTT CASSQGLAVTGELFF
NA TRBJ1-6 TRBV11-2 TRBD1 TGTGCCAGCAGCCCCCGCCCCCCCTTTGACAGGGGGAATTCACCCCTCCACTTT CASSPRPPFDRGNSPLHF
once TRBJ1-5 TRBV3-1/TRBV3-2 NA TGTGCCAGCAGCCTCTCGGACGGGGGTCGAGATCAGCCCCAGCATTTT CASSLSDGGRDQPQHF